Below are 18 T cell receptor beta chains sequenced from a single sample in a study of RUNX1 and TCR beta rearrangement in T-cell leukemia. Both DJ and VDJ rearrangements of TCR beta were amplicon sequenced. TCRdb passed the PCR reads through MiXCR, listing each CDR3 protein once. The table includes 700 to 900 distinct CDR3 sequences, roughly 29% detected once. Sequencing used blood. These receptors originate from a male donor with T-cell acute lymphoblastic leukemia.

Written as DNA, the CDR3 is TGTGCCAGCAGTTTCGTCAGGGGTCAGCCCCAGCATTTT. Encoded protein: CASSFVRGQPQHF. This rearrangement joins TRBV6-5 to TRBJ1-5, with D possibly matching TRBD1 (6 bases). Trimming removed 4 bases from V and 6 bases from J, with 10 bases in between. The CDR3 sequence is 13 residues long. Germline V gives CDR1 MNHEY, CDR2 SVGAGI.

This clonotype occurred a few times. This sequence joins TRBV4-3 and TRBJ2-1; maybe TRBD2 (6 bases). Between the trimmed V and J ends, which lost 2 bases and 4 bases, there was a span of 15 bases. Germline V gives CDR1 LGHNA, CDR2 YSLEER. This CDR3 has 16 amino acids. CDR3: CASSQTLGLRYNEQFF. The CDR3 DNA is TGCGCCAGCAGCCAAACCCTGGGACTCAGATACAATGAGCAGTTCTTC.

This clonotype ranks as large. The V and J genes are TRBV20-1 and TRBJ2-3, with a weak D call TRBD1 (6 bases). V lost 4 bases and J lost 6, with 23 bases in between. There are 16 residues in the CDR3. CDR1 and CDR2 (germline): DFQATT, SNEGSKA (reference sequence). CDR3 bases: TGCAGTGCTAAGGGGGTTGGTGGGGCCGTTCTTGATACGCAGTATTTT. It specifies CSAKGVGGAVLDTQYF.

By share of the sample, this clonotype is large. The V and J genes are TRBV4-3 and TRBJ2-2; 10 bases are shared with TRBD2. Germline V CDR1 and CDR2: LGHNA, YSLEER. V lost 7 bases and J lost 6; bases outside the gene matches: 17. The CDR3 covers 18 residues. The CDR3 DNA reads TGCGCCAGCACCACCCTGGTAACTAGCGGGAATGTGGCCGGGGAGCTGTTTTTT. Encoded protein: CASTTLVTSGNVAGELFF.

This chain connects TRBV28 to TRBJ2-2; 10 positions agree with TRBD1. The CDR3 loop spans 20 amino acids. With V trimmed by 2 bases and J by 0 bases, 12 bases remained unmatched. CDR1 is MDHEN and CDR2 is SYDVKM in the germline V gene. The CDR3 DNA is TGTGCCAGCAGTTTAACCCCGATCGACAGGGGGCGACCGAACACCGGGGAGCTGTTTTTT. This encodes CASSLTPIDRGRPNTGELFF.

By sample share, this clonotype is medium-sized. The chain uses TRBV5-4 and TRBJ2-7, with D uncertain. Germline-derived CDR1 and CDR2 are SGHNT and YYREEE (reference sequence). The V and J ends lost 2 bases and 2 bases respectively, with 5 bases between them. The CDR3 extends over 12 amino acids. In DNA form, the CDR3 reads TGTGCCAGCAGCTTTGTCCCCTACGAGCAGTACTTC. It encodes CASSFVPYEQYF. Looking up the rest from reference TRBV5-4 and TRBJ2-7 gives the full variable domain: ETGVTQSPTHLIKTRGQQVTLRCSSQSGHNTVSWYQQALGQGPQFIFQYYREEENGRGNFPPRFSGLQFPNYSSELNVNALELDDSALYLCASSFVPYEQYFGPGTRLTVT.

This clonotype is labeled large. The rearrangement joins TRBV19 to TRBJ2-2; 7 bases fit TRBD1. In germline, CDR1 is LNHDA, CDR2 SQIVND (reference sequence). The J segment lost 5 bases and the V segment lost 6 bases, leaving 9 bases of the junction unmatched. This CDR3 is 15 amino acids long. DNA of the CDR3: TGTGCCAGTAGGCCCGGGACAGAGAGAACCGGGGAGCTGTTTTTT. Translated, it gives CASRPGTERTGELFF.

This clonotype has just one count. At one end the junction does not follow the germline gene, possibly because of a read error. The CDR3 is CASSHSTSAYF. CDR3 nucleotides: TGTGCCAGCAGTCACTCGACTTCGGCGTACTTC. This sequence joins TRBV6-2 or TRBV6-3 and TRBJ2-7; D gene unclear. In germline, CDR1 is MNHEY, CDR2 SVGEGT. The CDR3 is made up of 11 amino acids.

This clonotype qualifies as large. The CDR3 protein is CASSEGPGGAFF. The CDR3 DNA sequence: TGCGCCAGCAGTGAGGGACCCGGGGGAGCTTTCTTT. The chain combines TRBV10-1 with TRBJ1-1; a weak D match, TRBD1 (5 bases). V shed 2 bases and J shed 10 bases, with 11 bases lying between them. This CDR3 is 12 amino acids long. Germline CDR1 and CDR2: WNHNN and SYGVQD (reference sequence).

The rearrangement joins TRBV7-2 to TRBJ1-3; D gene ambiguous. V was cut by 5 bases and J by 0 bases, with 11 bases left in between. The CDR3 loop spans 15 amino acids. The V gene's germline CDR1 is SGHTA and CDR2 FQGNSA. CDR3 in amino acids: CASSQGVGSGNTIYF. CDR3 DNA: TGTGCCAGCAGCCAAGGAGTGGGCTCTGGAAACACCATATATTTT. Variable domain in full (rest from reference TRBV7-2 and TRBJ1-3): GAGVSQSPSNKVTEKGKDVELRCDPISGHTALYWYRQSLGQGLEFLIYFQGNSAPDKSGLPSDRFSAERTGGSVSTLTIQRTQQEDSAVYLCASSQGVGSGNTIYFGEGSWLTVV.

Within the sample, this clonotype is medium-sized (0.01 to 0.1%). No DNA is shown, since the ends of the CDR3 on it are uncertain; the CDR3 is the one TCRdb lists. The chain combines TRBV28 with TRBJ1-1; the D call TRBD1 from the table was never checked on the DNA. The CDR3 is 14 residues long, counting both termini. CDR1 MDHEN and CDR2 SYDVKM come from the germline V gene. The CDR3 spells CASSLPVGTGASFF.

The chain joins TRBV21-1 to TRBJ1-3; no DNA check was done on the table's D call, TRBD1. TRBV21-1 is reported as a pseudogene. The CDR3 covers 16 residues. DNA for the CDR3: TGTGCCATCAGCCCACCCAGTTCTCGCCCCGTCCCCACCATATCTTTT. Encoded protein: CAISPPSSRPVPTISF.

In its sample, this clonotype was seen once. A clone one base away is much larger, so this may be a read error. The final CDR3 position lacks the conserved phenylalanine or tryptophan, pointing to a likely read error. The DNA is left out, because the CDR3 cannot be placed on it with certainty; the CDR3 is given as TCRdb lists it. This chain joins TRBV28 and TRBJ1-1; the D call of TRBD1 is as the table states it, not checked on the DNA. From germline, CDR1 is MDHEN and CDR2 SYDVKM. A total of 14 residues make up the CDR3, ends included. The CDR3 reads CASSLPVGTGASFL.

The V gene is TRBV9, the J gene TRBJ1-1; D perhaps matches TRBD1 (5 bases). Looked up from germline, CDR1 is SGDLS and CDR2 is YYNGEE. Trimming pared 0 bases from V and 3 bases from J, leaving 9 bases between. This CDR3 is 14 amino acids long. This CDR3 reads CASSVELGDTEAFF. For the CDR3, the DNA is TGTGCCAGCAGCGTAGAGTTAGGGGACACTGAAGCTTTCTTT.

This clonotype is classed as large. The CDR3: CASKPGQGNYGYTF. In DNA form, the CDR3 reads TGTGCCAGCAAGCCGGGACAGGGAAACTATGGCTACACCTTC. The chain employs TRBV12-3 or TRBV12-4 and TRBJ1-2; TRBD1 matches at 9 bases. V was pared by 7 bases and J by 2 bases, with 5 bases of the junction left unmatched. The CDR3 extends over 14 amino acids.

This clonotype is termed medium-sized (0.01 to 0.1%). The V and J genes are TRBV20-1 and TRBJ1-2, with TRBD1 matching 9 bases. The J segment lost 6 bases and the V segment lost 0 bases, leaving 5 bases of the junction unmatched. From germline, CDR1 is DFQATT and CDR2 SNEGSKA (reference sequence). There are 14 residues in the CDR3. CDR3 sequence: CSARDFGTGHGYTF. In DNA form, the CDR3 reads TGCAGTGCTAGAGATTTCGGGACAGGGCATGGCTACACCTTC.

The rearrangement links TRBV4-1 to TRBJ2-2; D not resolved. CDR1 is MGHRA, CDR2 YSYEKL, per germline. The CDR3 runs to 13 residues. V was cut by 3 bases and J by 6 bases, with 8 bases left in between. The CDR3 sequence is CASSHPPSGELFF. CDR3 in DNA: TGCGCCAGCAGCCATCCTCCGTCCGGGGAGCTGTTTTTT.

Regarding this clonotype: Because it lacks the conserved phenylalanine or tryptophan at the end, this CDR3 is likely a read error. The V and J genes are TRBV12-3 or TRBV12-4 and TRBJ2-1, with a tentative D call TRBD2 (6 bases). Trimming removed 6 bases at V and 7 bases at J, with 10 bases between. CDR3 length equals 12 residues. CDR3 nucleotide sequence: TGTGCCAGCAGGCGGGGAGAAAATGAGCAGTTCCTC. Protein sequence: CASRRGENEQFL.